This is a list of T cell receptor beta chains from one sample in a study of CD8+CD57+ T cells in acquired aplastic anemia. TCRdb re-called the reads with MiXCR, one entry per CDR3 protein. In the table there are over 150,000 distinct CDR3 sequences, around 50% of which are singletons. The sample comprised sorted CD4+, CD8+, or CD8+CD57+ T cells (not recorded which) from PBMCs. The origin of the receptors is a human donor with aplastic anemia. CDR3s include the opening cysteine and the closing phenylalanine or tryptophan. The D gene is left open where the match is weak. Clone size, where shown, is once, few, many, or a class for clones that have expanded.

>15|TRBV19|TRBJ2-2|-|few
TGTGCCAGTAGTGTGGGCCTAGCCTACACCGGGGAGCTGTTTTTT
CASSVGLAYTGELFF
>14|TRBV19|TRBJ2-5|TRBD2|-
TGTGCCAGTAGTACCAGCGGGGGCGGGAGGACTCAGTACTTC
CASSTSGGGRTQYF
>15|TRBV5-1|TRBJ2-1|-|-
TGCGCCAGCAGCTTGTCCTATAGCTCCTACAATGAGCAGTTCTTC
CASSLSYSSYNEQFF
>15|TRBV2|TRBJ2-2|-|-
TGTGCCAGCAGTGTCGGCAAGACGAACACCGGGGAGCTGTTTTTT
CASSVGKTNTGELFF
>14|TRBV2|TRBJ2-1|TRBD1|many
TGTGCCAGCAGTGCCGGGACAGCTTACAATGAGCAGTTCTTC
CASSAGTAYNEQFF
>15|TRBV15|TRBJ2-7|TRBD2|once
TGTGCCACCAGCAGTTTACGGAGCGGGGCCTACGAGCAGTACTTC
CATSSLRSGAYEQYF
>18|TRBV19|TRBJ1-6|-|-
TGTGCCAGTAGTCCCCTGGATCGTATCAGCTTCTATAATTCACCCCTCCACTTT
CASSPLDRISFYNSPLHF
>15|TRBV6-1|TRBJ2-7|TRBD2|-
TGTGCCAGCAGTGCGGGACTAGTAAGTAACTACGAGCAGTACTTC
CASSAGLVSNYEQYF
>16|TRBV10-3|TRBJ2-3|TRBD2|many
TGTGCCATCAGTGACCCCCAAGGACTAGGTGCAGATACGCAGTATTTT
CAISDPQGLGADTQYF
>15|TRBV2|TRBJ2-5|-|-
TGTGCCAGCAGTGCCTCTGGGACACTCCAAGAGACCCAGTACTTC
CASSASGTLQETQYF
>13|TRBV20-1|TRBJ1-2|-|many
TGCAGTGCTAGAGGGGGGGGCGGCGATGGCTACACCTTC
CSARGGGGDGYTF
>14|TRBV7-6|TRBJ1-1|-|-
TGTGCCAGCAGCCCCGTGGGCCAGAACACTGAAGCTTTCTTT
CASSPVGQNTEAFF
>14|TRBV24-1|TRBJ2-7|-|few
TGTGCCACCAGTGATACAGCCCGCTCCTACGAGCAGTACTTC
CATSDTARSYEQYF
>14|TRBV2|TRBJ2-2|-|-
TGTGCCAGCAGTGAAGTCGGAGGGACCGGGGAGCTGTTTTTT
CASSEVGGTGELFF
>11|TRBV12-3/TRBV12-4|TRBJ1-2|-|-
TGTGCCAGCAGCGCCGGGAGCAACTACACCTTC
CASSAGSNYTF
>17|TRBV28|TRBJ2-3|TRBD1|few
TGTGCCAGCAGTCCTCCTCGACAGGGCCCAAGCACAGATACGCAGTATTTT
CASSPPRQGPSTDTQYF